The sequence of this T cell receptor (beta chain) was determined in a study of cytomegalovirus exposure and HLA in healthy donors (dated by TCRdb to about 2017). Notes on the research overall: An earlier analysis of approximately 640 of the donors reported 250 to 300 Gb of sequence data and roughly 100 million unique TCR beta sequences from 150 million to 200 million T cells. A separate validation cohort of approximately 130 different subjects was used in addition to the approximately 700-subject first cohort. Every discovery cohort repertoire had been produced on one sequencing platform. Donor age, sex, ethnicity and CMV serostatus were compiled alongside the repertoire data. The T cell repertoires of 666 subjects were profiled by immunosequencing and related to cytomegalovirus serostatus. Typing coverage differed by locus: A, B, C, DRB1 and DQB1 were typed in about 629-640 donors, DQA1 in around 500, DPA1 in approximately 600, and DPB1 in just under 480. Both class I and class II loci were covered by HLA typing, at four-digit resolution. Because of strong linkage in the cohort, five DR-DQ haplotypes were treated as single units for association and clustering. To predict cytomegalovirus infection status, the study combined high-throughput TCR immunosequencing, statistical association of individual TCRs with disease status, and machine learning. The study aimed to test whether cataloging public T cell receptors could reveal signatures of past pathogen exposure. Rather than using new phenotypic data, the later analysis identified candidate immune exposures from TCR beta sequences and from how often those sequences occurred across donors. An early release covering 500 to 750 HLA-typed donors comprised roughly 300 gigabases of sequencing data and roughly 85 million unique TCR sequences. A later genetic analysis used genome-wide SNP genotypes for about 60% of the roughly 700 donors, treating that subset as a discovery cohort. To decide whether each TCR beta V gene segment behaved as functional or pseudogenic, an earlier analysis of approximately 590 of the donors relied on high-throughput TCR beta sequencing. Among 300 to 500 genotyped donors of the cohort, an average of approximately 240,000 unique TCR beta nucleotide sequences was sequenced per donor, of which about 19% were non-productive. Among the approximately 400 genotyped donors, about 83% belonged to the genetic ancestry cluster associated with self-reported Caucasian donors. A later analysis re-analyzed previously published TCR beta repertoires from 550 to 700 donors and added high-resolution HLA genotyping to study TCR occurrence patterns.

What the authors observed across the whole study: Linkage disequilibrium might explain the correlated functional status among segregating V segments, but an unknown experimental factor could not be excluded. A total of about 180 TCR beta chains were listed by the study as associated with cytomegalovirus. In vitro tests confirmed that a few of the cytomegalovirus-associated TCR beta chains recognize cytomegalovirus antigens. The cohort was sequenced for TCR beta chains only, and without alpha or paired-chain data the features that could be detected were limited. When HLA alleles, especially DR and DQ, strongly co-occurred, attributing TCR associations to individual alleles was difficult. The 87-base-pair reads could not distinguish some IMGT-functional V segments, including TRBV6-2 and TRBV6-3, so those segments were excluded. Several of the top co-occurrence clusters appeared to be linked to parvovirus B19, influenza, CMV and Epstein-Barr virus, according to a later analysis. The presence/absence analyses assumed that sequencing depth was roughly uniform across donors, and that assumption may not be true. A later analysis found that most CMV-associated TCR beta chains appeared HLA-restricted, with HLA associations seemingly driven largely by CMV exposure. At a false discovery rate of 0.05, a later analysis linked about 17,000 TCR beta sequences to specific HLA alleles. A further reported finding was that TCR beta sequences accurately predicted the HLA-A and HLA-B alleles for most subjects in the first cohort. In a later genetic analysis, fewer N-insertions in productive TCRs were reported among donors in an Asian-associated ancestry cluster than the roughly 710-donor mean. The earlier analysis of approximately 560 of the donors excluded some 16 rarely observed V segments, including chromosome 9 orphons, because counts were too low. An earlier analysis of approximately 540 of the donors showed that most TCR beta V segments appeared in productive rearrangements either about 87% or about 30% of the time, which broadly matched IMGT annotations. The only immune exposure information available for the cohort was CMV serostatus. Because HLA typing was unavailable for some donors at each locus, only the typed subset was used in association tests. A cluster of highly shared sequence variants was judged likely to represent a technical artifact of the sequencing pipeline. While some public TCRs were present in many individuals, most TCR sequences turned up only very rarely across donors. The classifier was reported to diagnose cytomegalovirus status with high specificity and sensitivity in both the original and validation cohorts. In a later analysis, the rate of TCR association differed among HLA loci, with DRB1 alleles having the most associated TCRs and HLA-C alleles having the fewest. The authors suggested that the approach could potentially be generalized to other disease states and immunological phenotypes. A later genetic analysis associated a missense DCLRE1C variant with V-gene and J-gene trimming of TCR beta chains, and an independent cohort replicated the association. In a later analysis, HLA-associated TCR beta chains showed more clonal expansion and lower generation probabilities than non-associated chains that were equally common.

A word on this clone: Its antigen has not been determined. Per-base qualities were not stored, and no clone one base away is much larger.

In total, roughly 710 healthy bone marrow donors made up the cohort. Cohort members were all nominally healthy when sampled, although unrecorded immune exposures were likely present. The donor was CMV seronegative and belonged to the group of over 350 seronegative cohort members. Every donor gave a peripheral blood sample, and the peripheral blood mononuclear cells from that sample were used for TCR beta sequencing. The Qiagen DNeasy Blood Extraction Kit was used to extract genomic DNA from the blood cell samples. Its CDR3 holds 13 amino acids, cysteine through phenylalanine. Only the CDR3 portion is preserved as DNA: 39 bases, with reading frame beginning at the first base. The germline V gene (reference sequence) sets CDR1 to MNHEY and CDR2 to SMNVEV. Trimming removed 5 bases from V and 0 bases from J, leaving 7 bases between the germline ends. Library preparation was by the immunoSEQ multiplex PCR assay. For the multiplex PCR, a mixture combining 60 forward primers for TCR Vbeta segments and 13 reverse primers for TCR Jbeta segments was used. A multiplex PCR assay on genomic DNA amplified the CDR3 region of rearranged TCR beta genes. Amplified TCR beta libraries were sequenced as 87-base-pair reads on the Illumina HiSeq System. In the paper's pipeline: A later analysis tallied 75 million to 85 million unique TCR beta chains across the 666 repertoires, and approximately 11 million of those chains were shared by two or more donors. To remove PCR and sequencing errors, raw reads were error-corrected and collapsed into unique sequences using a nearest-neighbor algorithm that merged closely related sequences. CDR3 sequences were aligned to IMGT reference sequences to assign V, D and J gene segments. For a sequence to be retained, at least a six-nucleotide match to both a V gene segment and a J gene segment was required. Rearrangements were called productive when the CDR3 lacked stop codons and stayed in frame with V and J; all others were non-productive. Following IMGT convention, CDR3 was defined as the stretch from the second conserved V-encoded cysteine to the conserved J-encoded phenylalanine. The earlier analysis of some 540 of the donors excluded any sequence lacking an unambiguous match to a single V gene segment. In an earlier analysis of about 590 of the donors, a V segment was called functional when productive rearrangements were above 56.7%, and segregating when the standard deviation between donors exceeded 5%. A statistical classification framework was built for diagnosing cytomegalovirus status from the catalog of TCR beta chain sequences. A later analysis assigned V and J genes by comparing TCR nucleotide sequences with IMGT/GENE-DB human TR gene sequences. A later analysis assigned CDR3 sequences and most-parsimonious VDJ recombination scenarios with the TCRdist pipeline. In a later analysis, every TCR beta chain was defined by the combination of its CDR3 amino acid sequence and its V-gene family, and reads without a unique V-gene family were dropped. A later analysis removed over 500 highly shared, low-generation-probability nucleotide sequences to deal with suspected cross-contamination and a sequencing artifact. For each public chain, a later analysis derived a clonal expansion index from normalized ranks of inferred template counts within each repertoire. A later analysis computed generation probabilities with a VDJ recombination model fitted to out-of-frame rearrangements, and checked the results against IGoR. In a later analysis, hypergeometric tests were used to score TCR-TCR, TCR-HLA and TCR-CMV co-occurrence, with a repertoire-size bias correction applied to TCR pairs. In a later analysis, false discovery rates were estimated by permuting HLA or CMV assignments 20 times. In a later analysis, co-occurring TCRs were grouped with DBSCAN, and TCRdist sequence similarity was added when clustering was performed within HLA-allele-positive subsets. Repertoires with fewer than 30,000 or more than 120,000 public chains, plus five repertoires with anomalous nucleotide sharing, were excluded from co-occurrence clustering. The clones in this table, taken by TCRdb from immuneACCESS, are in-frame only. Not every clone is retained; where verified, under half of the shortfall comes from an unresolved V gene, and the cause of the rest is unknown. The V and J calls and clone size are taken from that table; D and trimming were inferred from the DNA. The sample profile shows approximately 160,000 clones; over 75% of them were found once. Roughly 1.7% of the sample goes to the ten largest clones.

The clonotype was recovered from a woman aged 25 to 39 in good health and CMV-seronegative. Material for sequencing was PBMCs. Recombination joined TRBV27 with TRBJ1-1, with an unclear D gene assignment. The nucleotide sequence is TGTGCCAGCAGTCTCGAGGTGAACACTGAAGCTTTCTTT. It is translated as CASSLEVNTEAFF.